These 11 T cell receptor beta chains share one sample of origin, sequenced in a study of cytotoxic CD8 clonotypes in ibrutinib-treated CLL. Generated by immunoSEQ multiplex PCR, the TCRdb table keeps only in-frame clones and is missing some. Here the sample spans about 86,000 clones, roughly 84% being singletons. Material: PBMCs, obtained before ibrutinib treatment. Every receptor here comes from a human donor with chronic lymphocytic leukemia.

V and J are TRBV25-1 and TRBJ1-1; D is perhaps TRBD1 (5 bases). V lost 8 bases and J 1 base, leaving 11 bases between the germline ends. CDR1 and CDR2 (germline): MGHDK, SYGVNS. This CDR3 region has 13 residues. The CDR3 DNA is TGTGCCAGCGAGGGACCGAGGAACACTGAAGCTTTCTTT. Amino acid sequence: CASEGPRNTEAFF.

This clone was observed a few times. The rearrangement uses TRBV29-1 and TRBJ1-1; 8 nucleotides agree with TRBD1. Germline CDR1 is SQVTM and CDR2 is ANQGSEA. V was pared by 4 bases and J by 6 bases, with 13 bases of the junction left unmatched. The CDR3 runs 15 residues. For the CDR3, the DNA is TGCAGCGTTGTAGGACAGGGAGGTTTTTGGGCTGAAGCTTTCTTT. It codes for CSVVGQGGFWAEAFF.

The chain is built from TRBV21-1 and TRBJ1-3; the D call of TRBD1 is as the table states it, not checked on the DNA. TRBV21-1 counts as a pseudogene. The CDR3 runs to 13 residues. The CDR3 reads CAGLGQPGNTIYF. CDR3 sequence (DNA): TGTGCCGGGCTGGGACAGCCTGGAAACACCATATATTTT.

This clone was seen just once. Here the CDR3 reads CASSVGHTYEQYF. CDR3 nucleotide sequence: TGTGCCAGCAGCGTGGGACACACCTACGAGCAGTACTTC. The chain recombines TRBV7-9 with TRBJ2-7; D is possibly TRBD1 (6 bases). Trimming stripped 5 bases from V and 2 bases from J, with 10 bases between. This CDR3 region has 13 residues. CDR1 SEHNR and CDR2 FQNEAQ come from the germline V gene (reference sequence).

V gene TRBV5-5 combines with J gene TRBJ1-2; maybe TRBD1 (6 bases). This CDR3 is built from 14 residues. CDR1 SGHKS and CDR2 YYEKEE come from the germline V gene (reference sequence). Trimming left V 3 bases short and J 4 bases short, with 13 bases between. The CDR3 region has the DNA TGTGCCAGCAGCTGGGACCGGGACATCTATGGCTACACCTTC. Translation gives CASSWDRDIYGYTF.

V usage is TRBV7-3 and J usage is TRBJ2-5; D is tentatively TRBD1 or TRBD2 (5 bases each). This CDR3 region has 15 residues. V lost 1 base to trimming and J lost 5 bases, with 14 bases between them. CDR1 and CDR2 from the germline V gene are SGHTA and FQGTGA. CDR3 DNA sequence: TGTGCCAGCAGCTTAAGGCCGGGACCATTTGAGACCCAGTACTTC. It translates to CASSLRPGPFETQYF. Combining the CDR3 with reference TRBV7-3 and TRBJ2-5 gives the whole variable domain GAGVSQTPSNKVTEKGKYVELRCDPISGHTALYWYRQSLGQGPEFLIYFQGTGAADDSGLPNDRFFAVRPEGSVSTLKIQRTERGDSAVYLCASSLRPGPFETQYFGPGTRLLVL.

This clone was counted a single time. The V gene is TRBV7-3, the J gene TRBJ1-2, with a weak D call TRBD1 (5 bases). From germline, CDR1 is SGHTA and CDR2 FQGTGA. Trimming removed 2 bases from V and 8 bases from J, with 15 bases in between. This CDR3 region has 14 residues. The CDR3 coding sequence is TGTGCCAGCAGCTTATCCGGGGGAGCGGCGGGCTACACCTTC. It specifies CASSLSGGAAGYTF. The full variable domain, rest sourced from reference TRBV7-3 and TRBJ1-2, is GAGVSQTPSNKVTEKGKYVELRCDPISGHTALYWYRQSLGQGPEFLIYFQGTGAADDSGLPNDRFFAVRPEGSVSTLKIQRTERGDSAVYLCASSLSGGAAGYTFGSGTRLTVV.

The CDR3 DNA sequence: TGTGCCAGCCGTTACGGGGGCAGTGCCTACGAGCAGTACTTC. It codes for CASRYGGSAYEQYF. V and J are TRBV11-2 and TRBJ2-7, with D perhaps TRBD1 or TRBD2 (6 bases each). CDR1 and CDR2 (germline): SGHAT, FQNNGV. The CDR3 length is 14 residues. Trimming shortened V by 8 bases and J by 2 bases, and 16 bases separated the two germline ends. The full variable domain, rest sourced from reference TRBV11-2 and TRBJ2-7, is EAGVAQSPRYKIIEKRQSVAFWCNPISGHATLYWYQQILGQGPKLLIQFQNNGVVDDSQLPKDRFSAERLKGVDSTLKIQPAKLEDSAVYLCASRYGGSAYEQYFGPGTRLTVT.

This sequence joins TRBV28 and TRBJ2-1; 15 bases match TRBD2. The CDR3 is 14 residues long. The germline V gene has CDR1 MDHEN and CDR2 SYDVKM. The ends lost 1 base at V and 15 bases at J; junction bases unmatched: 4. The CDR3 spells CASSLYWTSGRAFF. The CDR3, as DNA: TGTGCCAGCAGTTTATATTGGACTAGCGGGAGGGCGTTCTTC.

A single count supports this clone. The CDR3 DNA follows: TGTGCCAGCAGCTTTTTTAACGGGAATGAGCAGTTCTTC. Its translation: CASSFFNGNEQFF. The V and J genes are TRBV13 and TRBJ2-1; no definite D call. The CDR3 totals 13 residues. Germline V CDR1 and CDR2: PRHDT, FYEKMQ (reference sequence). V lost 3 bases to trimming and J lost 7 bases, with 10 bases between them.

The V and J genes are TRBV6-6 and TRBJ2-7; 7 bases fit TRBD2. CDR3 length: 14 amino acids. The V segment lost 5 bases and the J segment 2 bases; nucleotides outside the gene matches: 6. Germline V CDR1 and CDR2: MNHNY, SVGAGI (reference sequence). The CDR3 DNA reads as TGTGCCAGCAGTCAAGGACTAGTTGCCTACGAGCAGTACTTC. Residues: CASSQGLVAYEQYF.